Each of the 23 T cell receptor beta chains below was sequenced from the same sample in a study of radiotherapy plus CTLA-4 blockade in lung cancer. Clones were sequenced by immunoSEQ multiplex PCR, and TCRdb holds only the in-frame ones, with some missing. This table holds about 80,000 clones, approximately 83% found once. The source material was peripheral blood, sampled from a patient treated with radiotherapy plus ipilimumab. Receptors originate from a human donor with non-small cell lung cancer who had a partial response to radiotherapy plus ipilimumab.

The chain has TRBV5-4 and TRBJ2-1, with D unclear. This CDR3 comprises 12 residues. The V and J ends lost 4 bases and 7 bases respectively, with 9 bases between them. Germline CDR1 and CDR2: SGHNT and YYREEE (reference sequence). The CDR3 loop reads CASSTSENEQFF. CDR3 bases: TGTGCCAGCAGCACCAGCGAAAATGAGCAGTTCTTC.

V gene TRBV11-2 combines with J gene TRBJ1-2, with 8 positions matching TRBD1. This CDR3 is 15 amino acids long. Trimming at V came to 7 bases and at J to 4 bases, leaving 11 bases not matched to a gene. CDR1 is SGHAT, CDR2 FQNNGV, per germline. CDR3 sequence (DNA): TGTGCCAGCACCGTGGGACAGGCAAAAACCTATGGCTACACCTTC. Translation gives CASTVGQAKTYGYTF.

V and J are TRBV2 and TRBJ2-6; 8 nucleotides line up with TRBD1. The V segment lost 7 bases and the J segment 3 bases; nucleotides outside the gene matches: 5. Germline-derived CDR1 and CDR2 are SNHLY and FYNNEI. CDR3 length equals 15 residues. CDR3 bases: TGTGCCAGCAAGCAGGGGGCGTATGGGGCCAACGTCCTGACTTTC. This codes for CASKQGAYGANVLTF.

In this sample, this clone turned up a few times. The CDR3 protein is CAWRGLVNTDTQYF. DNA for the CDR3: TGTGCCTGGCGGGGACTAGTCAACACAGATACGCAGTATTTT. The rearrangement joins TRBV30 to TRBJ2-3; 8 bases map to TRBD2. CDR1 and CDR2 from the germline V gene are GTSNPN and SVGIG (reference sequence). The J segment lost 2 bases and the V segment lost 5 bases, leaving 6 bases of the junction unmatched. CDR3 length equals 14 residues.

This clone showed up just a few times. The V gene is TRBV7-9, the J gene TRBJ2-1; 8 positions agree with TRBD2. CDR1 is SEHNR and CDR2 is FQNEAQ in the germline V gene (reference sequence). The CDR3 is 15 amino acids. Trimming removed 2 bases from V and 7 bases from J; junction bases left unmatched: 7. The CDR3 here is CASSLRAGDGNEQFF. CDR3 DNA sequence: TGTGCCAGCAGCTTAAGAGCGGGAGACGGGAATGAGCAGTTCTTC.

The gene calls are TRBV2 and TRBJ2-1, with 8 bases matching TRBD1. This CDR3 spans 14 amino acids. Losses at the gene ends were 4 bases for V and 9 bases for J; bases not matched to a gene: 8. Germline lookup yields CDR1 SNHLY and CDR2 FYNNEI. CDR3 region: CASSGQGLHSEQFF. The CDR3 DNA is TGTGCCAGCAGTGGACAGGGGCTCCATTCTGAGCAGTTCTTC.

The chain uses TRBV28 and TRBJ2-1; 8 bases match TRBD1. V lost 1 base to trimming and J lost 7 bases; unmatched junction nucleotides: 9. Germline V lookup: CDR1 MDHEN, CDR2 SYDVKM. CDR3 length: 16 amino acids. The CDR3 bases are TGTGCCAGCAGTTTATCGAGGCAGGGGGCGAGAAATGAGCAGTTCTTC. This sequence encodes CASSLSRQGARNEQFF. Full variable domain (missing parts from reference TRBV28 and TRBJ2-1): DVKVTQSSRYLVKRTGEKVFLECVQDMDHENMFWYRQDPGLGLRLIYFSYDVKMKEKGDIPEGYSVSREKKERFSLILESASTNQTSMYLCASSLSRQGARNEQFFGPGTRLTVL.

This CDR3 is CASSLTGVYNSPLHF. The CDR3 DNA is TGTGCCAGCTCTCTAACCGGGGTCTATAATTCACCCCTCCACTTT. The chain recombines TRBV27 with TRBJ1-6; no definite D call. The V gene's germline CDR1 is MNHEY and CDR2 SMNVEV (reference sequence). Trimming removed 8 bases at V and 3 bases at J, with 14 bases between. The CDR3 is made up of 15 amino acids.

This clone was detected only a few times. The chain recombines TRBV10-3 with TRBJ1-1; D is unclear. Deletions cut 3 bases from V and 1 base from J, with 12 bases between. This CDR3 region has 15 residues. Germline values: CDR1 ENHRY, CDR2 SYGVKD. In nucleotides, the CDR3 is TGTGCCATCAGTGATTTAGTGGGGAGGAACACTGAAGCTTTCTTT. Its protein product is CAISDLVGRNTEAFF.

The chain carries TRBV15 and TRBJ1-1; TRBD1 is a possible D gene (6 bases). The germline V gene has CDR1 LNHNV and CDR2 YYDKDF (reference sequence). Between the trimmed V and J ends, which lost 0 bases and 6 bases, there was a span of 11 bases. There are 14 residues in the CDR3. CDR3 sequence reads: CATSREGGLAEAFF. CDR3 DNA sequence: TGTGCCACCAGCAGAGAGGGGGGGCTAGCTGAAGCTTTCTTT.

The genes are TRBV5-1 and TRBJ2-3; 8 bases are a match to TRBD1. The germline V gene has CDR1 SGHRS and CDR2 YFSETQ. This CDR3 has 15 amino acids. Germline trimming cut 4 bases from V and 0 bases from J; bases unmatched to any gene: 4. The CDR3 nucleotides are TGCGCCAGCAGCCTTCGACAGGGGAGCACAGATACGCAGTATTTT. This encodes CASSLRQGSTDTQYF.

In this sample, this clone turned up a few times. The J gene is TRBJ1-4, the V gene TRBV2; D might be TRBD1 (5 bases). V lost 6 bases and J 5 bases, leaving 13 bases between the germline ends. This CDR3 is built from 14 residues. CDR1 is SNHLY, CDR2 FYNNEI, per germline. CDR3 DNA sequence: TGTGCCAGCAGAGTCAGGGTGGGGAATGAAAAACTGTTTTTT. This codes for CASRVRVGNEKLFF. Full variable domain (outside the CDR3, taken from reference TRBV2 and TRBJ1-4): EPEVTQTPSHQVTQMGQEVILRCVPISNHLYFYWYRQILGQKVEFLVSFYNNEISEKSEIFDDQFSVERPDGSNFTLKIRSTKLEDSAMYFCASRVRVGNEKLFFGSGTQLSVL.

The V gene is TRBV7-2, the J gene TRBJ2-1; 8 positions match TRBD2. V lost 0 bases, J lost 8 bases, and 6 bases stayed unmatched. The CDR3 is 15 amino acids. Germline V CDR1 and CDR2: SGHTA, FQGNSA. The CDR3 DNA reads as TGTGCCAGCAGCTTAGCCCCGGGAGGGCACCATGAGCAGTTCTTC. Translated: CASSLAPGGHHEQFF.

The rearrangement joins TRBV9 to TRBJ1-4; D gene ambiguous. V was cut by 0 bases and J by 8 bases, with 8 bases left in between. The germline gives CDR1 SGDLS, CDR2 YYNGEE. The CDR3 is 13 amino acids. The CDR3 bases are TGTGCCAGCAGCGTAGCTGAGGGAGAAAAACTGTTTTTT. Protein: CASSVAEGEKLFF.

This clone appeared a single time. The rearrangement links TRBV5-1 to TRBJ1-2; 7 positions agree with TRBD1. J lost 5 bases, V lost 4 bases, and 8 bases had no gene match. This CDR3 spans 14 amino acids. Germline assignment: CDR1 SGHRS and CDR2 YFSETQ. For the CDR3, the DNA is TGCGCCAGCAGCGTAACCGGGACAGATTATGGCTACACCTTC. Its protein is CASSVTGTDYGYTF.

The rearrangement joins TRBV30 to TRBJ2-1, with a weak D call TRBD2 (6 bases). The CDR3 runs 14 residues. The germline V gene has CDR1 GTSNPN and CDR2 SVGIG (reference sequence). Trimming took 2 bases from V and 5 from J, leaving 13 bases between them. The chain's CDR3 is CAWSSNRLDNEQFF. CDR3 DNA: TGTGCCTGGAGTTCGAACAGACTAGACAATGAGCAGTTCTTC.

The CDR3 DNA reads as TGTGCCAGCAGTTACTCGACAGGGAGGAACGGCTACACCTTC. As protein: CASSYSTGRNGYTF. The V gene is TRBV6-5, the J gene TRBJ1-2; the match to TRBD1 covers 7 bases. This CDR3 is built from 14 residues. The germline V gene has CDR1 MNHEY and CDR2 SVGAGI. V lost 0 bases, J lost 8 bases, and 6 bases stayed unmatched.

The J gene is TRBJ1-5, the V gene TRBV28; 7 bases match TRBD1. Trimming at V came to 6 bases and at J to 1 base, leaving 6 bases not matched to a gene. The CDR3 is 15 residues long. CDR1 MDHEN and CDR2 SYDVKM come from the germline V gene. This CDR3 reads CASRVTGQSNQPQHF. The CDR3 bases are TGTGCCAGCAGGGTTACGGGACAGAGCAATCAGCCCCAGCATTTT.

V is TRBV5-1 and J is TRBJ2-7, with D perhaps TRBD1 (7 bases). The CDR3 extends over 14 amino acids. The germline V and J ends were trimmed by 1 base and 5 bases, with 13 bases remaining between them. The germline V gene encodes CDR1 SGHRS and CDR2 YFSETQ. CDR3 region: CASSLQGRGDEQYV. The CDR3 nucleotides read TGCGCCAGCAGCTTGCAAGGCAGGGGGGACGAGCAGTACGTC.

DNA for the CDR3: TGTGCCAGCAGTGTAACCAGGGCCTCTGGGGCCAACGTCCTGACTTTC. Translating it yields CASSVTRASGANVLTF. The rearrangement uses TRBV2 and TRBJ2-6; D is possibly TRBD1 (5 bases). Germline lookup yields CDR1 SNHLY and CDR2 FYNNEI. V gave up 4 bases and J gave up 0 bases, with 10 bases separating them. CDR3 length: 16 amino acids.

This sequence joins TRBV7-3 and TRBJ2-3; 11 positions match TRBD2. Trimming cost V 4 bases and J 0 bases; bases outside gene matches: 12. The CDR3 is 19 residues long. CDR1 is SGHTA, CDR2 FQGTGA, per germline. In DNA, the CDR3 is TGTGCCAGCAGCTCAGATCCTAGCGGGAGGACGCCTAGCACAGATACGCAGTATTTT. This codes for CASSSDPSGRTPSTDTQYF.

The chain recombines TRBV7-2 with TRBJ1-3; D uncertain. V gave up 5 bases and J gave up 0 bases, with 11 bases separating them. Germline V gene data show CDR1 as SGHTA and CDR2 as FQGNSA. The CDR3 spans 15 residues. The CDR3 spells CASSPDWSSGNTIYF. CDR3 nucleotide sequence: TGTGCCAGCAGCCCGGACTGGAGCTCTGGAAACACCATATATTTT.

The rearrangement uses TRBV15 and TRBJ2-1, with 7 bases matching TRBD1. Germline V gene sequence: CDR1 LNHNV, CDR2 YYDKDF (reference sequence). Trimming cost V 0 bases and J 2 bases; bases outside gene matches: 1. The CDR3 runs 15 residues. CDR3: CATSRDQGAYNEQFF. CDR3 nucleotides: TGTGCCACCAGCAGAGACCAGGGGGCCTACAATGAGCAGTTCTTC.